This T cell receptor beta chain emerged from a study of CD8+ T cells in alopecia areata (dated by TCRdb to between 2017 and 2018). Background for the entire study: Treated patients were enrolled in an open-label pilot trial of oral tofacitinib, 5 to 10 mg twice daily, for moderate-to-severe alopecia areata. The SALT score, which quantifies the percentage of affected scalp surface area, was used to measure disease severity in treated patients. Tofacitinib was given for 6 to 18 months, followed by 6 months of follow-up off drug to assess delayed response and recurrence. Clonality in the scalp was compared among normal scalp (n=4), patchy alopecia areata scalp (n=8), and alopecia totalis/universalis scalp (n=8). The study used high-throughput TCRbeta sequencing to examine T cell clonal expansion in alopecia areata, in both the C3H/HeJ mouse model and human patients. TCRbeta CDR3 regions were amplified by immunoSEQ multiplex PCR with 35 Vbeta forward and 13 Jbeta reverse primers. Patients on tofacitinib were biopsied at baseline and after 4 and 24 weeks of treatment, and several of the patients also had a later scalp biopsy. Human TCRbeta sequencing covered scalp tissue and sorted CD4+ and CD8+ peripheral blood T cells from patchy and totalis/universalis alopecia areata patients and healthy controls. RNA was extracted with the PAXgene miRNA kit for fixed scalp, the miRNeasy kit for PBMCs, and the RNeasy kit for mouse skin.

The research as a whole found: Shared TCR sequences between patients were less evident than in mice, which may be partly attributable to HLA diversity in the patient population. During tofacitinib treatment, many expanded lesional clones remained in scalp and blood, and this persistence may partly explain relapse after treatment is stopped. Because the treated cohort was small and included a single nonresponder, larger studies are needed to assess links between baseline CD8+ expansion and response. Scalp clonality and the number of expanded CD8+ clones among the top 100 scalp clones were significantly decreased by tofacitinib. Resident alphabeta T cells in normal human skin are also sequenced, complicating scalp TCR repertoire analysis, unlike mouse skin dominated by gammadelta T cells. Lesional scalp, especially in alopecia totalis/universalis, showed higher clonality and more expanded CD8+ clones than normal scalp, suggesting antigenic drive.

CDR3 length: 12 amino acids, cysteine to phenylalanine. Of all the DNA, just the CDR3 is kept, 36 bases in frame from base 1. Cut back by 5 bases and 8 bases, the V and J ends lie 12 bases apart. CDR1 and CDR2, per the germline V gene, are SGHVS and FQNEAQ. Concerning this clone: Its antigen is still unknown. No qualities accompany the bases; no much larger clone lies one base away.

Libraries were prepared through the immunoSEQ multiplex PCR assay. To provide template for TCR sequencing, every sample had RNA extracted and reverse transcribed into cDNA. SuperScript III was used for first-strand cDNA synthesis, primed with a 2:1 mix of oligo-dT and random hexamers. A synthetic immune receptor repertoire was used to measure amplification bias, and any remaining bias was corrected computationally. The study's own analysis went as follows. Raw reads were preprocessed to remove errors, and CDR3 was defined by IMGT conventions from the conserved cysteine to phenylalanine. Clonality was computed as 1 minus the Shannon entropy, with the entropy normalized by log2 of the number of productive unique TCRs. CD4 or CD8 identity of scalp clones was inferred by cross-referencing scalp TCRbeta sequences with sorted blood CD4 and CD8 repertoires. This immuneACCESS table, as held by TCRdb, lists in-frame sequences with V and J called but not all clones. Of the missing ones, under half trace to an unresolved V gene in checked studies; the others have no known cause. V and J calls and clone size are given by that table; D and trimming were obtained from the DNA. In all, the sample holds about 140,000 clones, and approximately 85% of those were seen once. Around a quarter of the sample rests with the top ten.

The time point label, as the study defines it: 4 weeks on oral tofacitinib. Taken with the paper, the label for treatment or condition translates to: oral pan-JAK inhibitor, 5-10 mg twice daily. From alopecia areata patients, peripheral blood was collected along with lesional scalp punch biopsies. PBMCs were isolated by density centrifugation and stained for CD3, CD4 and CD8, and CD4+ and CD8+ T cells were sorted on a FACSAria. The chain is made from TRBV7-8 and TRBJ1-1, with a tentative D gene TRBD1 over 5 matching bases. This clonotype was obtained from a human donor with alopecia areata. The sequences come from CD8+ T cells sorted from blood, collected at week 4, from a patient treated with tofacitinib. CDR3 sequence: CASSPDSIEAFF. The sequence in DNA is TGTGCCAGCAGCCCTGACAGTATCGAAGCTTTCTTT.